Following are 14 T cell receptor beta chains from one sample sequenced in a study of human CD8 memory T cell subsets (dated by TCRdb to 2018 to 2021). A Human TCR Profiling Kit was used to prepare UMI-labeled 5' RACE TCRbeta libraries. Each CDR3 protein sequence appears as one entry after TCRdb reprocessed the reads, and no DNA is included. This sample's records show some 11,000 distinct CDR3 sequences. The ten largest clones capture around 14% of the sample. Input material: CD8+ T cells from PBMCs. Receptors originate from a human donor in good health.

The V and J genes are TRBV28 and TRBJ2-1; TCRdb's D gene call, TRBD2, goes unchecked for lack of DNA. Germline CDR1 is MDHEN and CDR2 is SYDVKM. This CDR3 contains 16 residues. The CDR3: CASSLHSGSGYNEQFF.

The CDR3 loop is CASSQVAGTYNEQFF. The rearrangement joins TRBV4-2 to TRBJ2-1; no DNA is available, so the TRBD2 call from TCRdb remains unchecked. The CDR3 spans 15 residues. Germline V CDR1 and CDR2: LGHNA, YNFKEQ.

V is TRBV6-5 and J is TRBJ1-1. The germline CDR1 and CDR2 sequences are MNHEY and SVGAGI. There are 13 residues in the CDR3. CDR3 in amino acids: CASSYSGSNEAFF.

This clonotype shows up as medium-sized by frequency. The J gene is TRBJ1-2, the V gene TRBV2; the D gene TCRdb calls, TRBD1, cannot be checked with no DNA. The CDR3 contains 19 residues. Germline assignment: CDR1 SNHLY and CDR2 FYNNEI. The CDR3 loop reads CASSEGPRRTGLFNYGYTF.

This sequence joins TRBV10-2 and TRBJ2-1; the TCRdb call, TRBD2, lacks DNA for checking. This CDR3 comprises 15 residues. CDR1 is WSHSY, CDR2 SAAADI, per germline. This chain's CDR3 is CASSSSGSSYNEQFF.

This clonotype registers medium-sized by frequency. This chain's CDR3 is CASSWNRGGYEQYF. J is TRBJ2-7 and V is TRBV7-2; TCRdb reports TRBD1, a call that lacks DNA to check it against. The CDR3 has 14 amino acids. CDR1 SGHTA and CDR2 FQGNSA come from the germline V gene.

The chain has TRBV10-3 and TRBJ2-1; TCRdb gives TRBD1 as the D gene, but with no DNA this cannot be confirmed. Germline V gene sequence: CDR1 ENHRY, CDR2 SYGVKD. This CDR3 has 14 amino acids. The CDR3 loop reads CAIFEGTGYNEQFF.

The chain joins TRBV2 to TRBJ2-5; TCRdb's D gene call, TRBD2, goes unchecked for lack of DNA. The CDR3 is 14 residues long. Germline V lookup: CDR1 SNHLY, CDR2 FYNNEI. This CDR3 reads CASPLDGLQETQYF.

The rearrangement links TRBV6-6 to TRBJ1-2; checking the TCRdb D call of TRBD1 is not possible without DNA. This CDR3 contains 15 residues. CDR1 and CDR2 (germline): MNHNY, SVGAGI (reference sequence). Here the CDR3 reads CASSWGQGEGYGYTF.

This chain links TRBV27 with TRBJ2-7; lacking DNA, the TRBD2 call made by TCRdb goes unchecked. The CDR3 is 12 amino acids. CDR1 and CDR2 (germline): MNHEY, SMNVEV (reference sequence). The CDR3 here is CASSGEAYEQYF.

V usage is TRBV27 and J usage is TRBJ2-3; TCRdb proposes TRBD2, but this gene call is untestable without DNA. There are 15 residues in the CDR3. The germline CDR1 and CDR2 sequences are MNHEY and SMNVEV (reference sequence). CDR3 sequence: CASSPRSYSTDTQYF.

V gene TRBV7-9 combines with J gene TRBJ2-2. Germline lookup yields CDR1 SEHNR and CDR2 FQNEAQ (reference sequence). The CDR3 runs to 15 residues. CDR3 sequence: CASSSWTGNTGELFF.

CDR3 protein: CASSSTSGLGQFF. This sequence joins TRBV7-9 and TRBJ2-1; TCRdb's D call of TRBD2 is untestable without DNA. This CDR3 contains 13 residues. Germline loops: CDR1 SEHNR, CDR2 FQNEAQ (reference sequence).

The chain employs TRBV19 and TRBJ2-3; TCRdb calls TRBD1, which cannot be checked without DNA. The CDR3 extends over 16 amino acids. The germline CDR1 and CDR2 sequences are LNHDA and SQIVND (reference sequence). The CDR3 loop is CASSTLQGVGGDTQYF.